The rows below give T cell receptor beta chains drawn from one sample of a study of cytomegalovirus exposure and HLA in healthy donors. Measured with immunoSEQ multiplex PCR; TCRdb has only the in-frame clones, and not every one. The table has over 150,000 clones, approximately 69% seen once. Sequences were obtained from PBMCs. The receptors derive from a man aged 25 to 40 in good health and CMV-seronegative. CDR3s include the opening cysteine and the closing phenylalanine or tryptophan. D genes are given only for firm matches. Only part of the rows carry a size: once, few, many, or a class if the clone is expanded.

J gene: TRBJ1-2
V gene: TRBV6-1
clone size: .
D gene: TRBD1
CDR3 DNA: TGTGCCAGCAGAGAGCATCAGGGGGCGTATGGCTACACCTTC
CDR3 protein: CASREHQGAYGYTF

J gene: TRBJ2-5
V gene: TRBV25-1
clone size: .
D gene: .
CDR3 DNA: TGTGCCAGCAGTGAGGGGGGGGCTCCGAGGGGGCAGTACTTC
CDR3 protein: CASSEGGAPRGQYF

J gene: TRBJ1-5
V gene: TRBV18
clone size: .
D gene: TRBD1
CDR3 DNA: TGTGCCAGCTCGATTGGACAGGGTGGCAATCAGCCCCAGCATTTT
CDR3 protein: CASSIGQGGNQPQHF

J gene: TRBJ2-5
V gene: TRBV20-1
clone size: .
D gene: .
CDR3 DNA: TGCAGTGCTAGCTCCGAAGAGACCCAGTACTTC
CDR3 protein: CSASSEETQYF

J gene: TRBJ1-1
V gene: TRBV18
clone size: .
D gene: .
CDR3 DNA: TGTGCCAGCTCAAAGGGACAGAACACTGAAGCTTTCTTT
CDR3 protein: CASSKGQNTEAFF

J gene: TRBJ2-3
V gene: TRBV30
clone size: .
D gene: .
CDR3 DNA: TGTGCCTGGAGTGGAGGGTGGGGCACAGATACGCAGTATTTT
CDR3 protein: CAWSGGWGTDTQYF

J gene: TRBJ2-7
V gene: TRBV5-6
clone size: .
D gene: TRBD1
CDR3 DNA: TGTGCCAGCAGTTCGGACAGGTTAGTCTACGAGCAGTACTTC
CDR3 protein: CASSSDRLVYEQYF

J gene: TRBJ1-1
V gene: TRBV28
clone size: .
D gene: .
CDR3 DNA: TGTGCCAGCAGTTCAGGGGCGAACACTGAAGCTTTCTTT
CDR3 protein: CASSSGANTEAFF

J gene: TRBJ2-5
V gene: TRBV28
clone size: once
D gene: TRBD1
CDR3 DNA: TGTGCCAGCAGTATCCAGACAGGGGGTAGTTACGAGACCCAGTACTTC
CDR3 protein: CASSIQTGGSYETQYF

J gene: TRBJ1-1
V gene: TRBV7-9
clone size: .
D gene: .
CDR3 DNA: TGTGCCAGCAGCTTAGAGGGACAACACAAAGCTTTCTTT
CDR3 protein: CASSLEGQHKAFF

J gene: TRBJ2-5
V gene: TRBV7-8
clone size: few
D gene: TRBD1
CDR3 DNA: TGTGCCAGCACCCAGGACAGGGTCCAAGAGACCCAGTACTTC
CDR3 protein: CASTQDRVQETQYF